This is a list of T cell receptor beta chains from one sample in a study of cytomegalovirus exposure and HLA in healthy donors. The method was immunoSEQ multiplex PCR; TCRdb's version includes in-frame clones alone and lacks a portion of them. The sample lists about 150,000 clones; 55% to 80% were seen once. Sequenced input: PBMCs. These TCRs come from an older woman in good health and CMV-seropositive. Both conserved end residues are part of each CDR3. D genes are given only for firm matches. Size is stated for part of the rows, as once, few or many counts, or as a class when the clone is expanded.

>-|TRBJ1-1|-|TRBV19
TGTGCCAGTAGTCCGAGGTGGAACACTGAAGCTTTCTTT
CASSPRWNTEAFF
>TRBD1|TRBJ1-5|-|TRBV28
TGTGCCAGCAGGATGAGGGGGCGGCGGAACAATCAGCCCCAGCATTTT
CASRMRGRRNNQPQHF
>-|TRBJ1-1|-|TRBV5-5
TGTGCCAGCAGCCCAGGGCAGGCCGGGAGTGAAGCTTTCTTT
CASSPGQAGSEAFF
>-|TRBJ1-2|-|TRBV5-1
TGCGCCAGCAGCTTGGCGGGGGGGCGTAAGGATGGCTACACCTTC
CASSLAGGRKDGYTF
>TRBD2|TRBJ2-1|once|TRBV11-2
TGTGCCAGCAGCCCTTTGGGGGGAGGGCTCTACAATGAGCAGTTCTTC
CASSPLGGGLYNEQFF
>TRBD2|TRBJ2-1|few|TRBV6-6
TGTGCCAGCAGTTATGGGGGAGGGCCTTTGAATGAGCAGTTCTTC
CASSYGGGPLNEQFF
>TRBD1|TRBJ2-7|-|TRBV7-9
TGTGCCAGCAGCTTAGAGATGGGGACAGTCCCCTACGAGCAGTACTTC
CASSLEMGTVPYEQYF
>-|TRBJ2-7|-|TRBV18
TGTGCCAGCTCACCACGGCGGACAGCTTTTTACGAGCAGTACTTC
CASSPRRTAFYEQYF
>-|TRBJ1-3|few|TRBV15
TGTGCCACCAGCAGAGCCAGACAGGCTGGAAACACCATATATTTT
CATSRARQAGNTIYF
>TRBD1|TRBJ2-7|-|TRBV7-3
TGTGCCAGCAGCTTGTCCGGGACAGCCGAGCAGTACTTC
CASSLSGTAEQYF
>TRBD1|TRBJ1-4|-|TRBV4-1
TGCGCCAGCAGCCCCCGTCCCGGGACAGTTAATGAAAAACTGTTTTTT
CASSPRPGTVNEKLFF
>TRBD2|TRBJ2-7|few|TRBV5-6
TGTGCCAGCAGCACGGGACTAGCGGACTACGAGCAGTACTTC
CASSTGLADYEQYF
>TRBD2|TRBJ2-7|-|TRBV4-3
TGCGCCAGCAGCCAAGAAGGGACTAGCGGCTACGAGCAGTACTTC
CASSQEGTSGYEQYF
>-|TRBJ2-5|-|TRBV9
TGTGCCAGCAGCGTCGCGTCCGCGGGAGAGACCCAGTACTTC
CASSVASAGETQYF
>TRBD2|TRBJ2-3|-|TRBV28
TGTGCCAGCAGAAAAGGGGCGGGAGTTGATACGCAGTATTTT
CASRKGAGVDTQYF
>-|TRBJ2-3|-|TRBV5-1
TGCGCCAGCAGCTTGTTACTATCCACAGATACGCAGTATTTT
CASSLLLSTDTQYF
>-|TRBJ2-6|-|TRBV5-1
TGCGCCAGCAGCTTGTCGGTCTCTGGGGCCAACGTCCTGACTTTC
CASSLSVSGANVLTF
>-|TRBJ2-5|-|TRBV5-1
TGCGCCAGCAGCTTGGGGGTCAGGGGAGCAGAGACCCAGTACTTC
CASSLGVRGAETQYF
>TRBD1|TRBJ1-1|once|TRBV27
TGTGCCAGCAGTTTCCCGGGACAGGGTATGCCTGAAGCTTTCTTT
CASSFPGQGMPEAFF